The 2 T cell receptor beta chains below come from one sample, sequenced in a study of CD8 T cells in Susac syndrome. Reverse transcription of roughly 0.5 to 1 ug RNA was carried out with random hexamers. TCRdb reprocessed the immunoSEQ multiplex PCR reads with MiXCR, giving one entry per CDR3 protein. The profile shows about 180,000 distinct CDR3 sequences, 95% to 97% of them singletons. Sequenced material: CD4+ T cells from PBMCs. Every receptor here comes from a human donor with Susac syndrome.

The rearrangement links TRBV20-1 to TRBJ2-7, with D perhaps matching TRBD2 (5 bases). Germline V gene sequence: CDR1 DFQATT, CDR2 SNEGSKA (reference sequence). There are 14 residues in the CDR3. The V and J ends lost 4 bases and 3 bases respectively, with 16 bases between them. The DNA for the CDR3 is TGCAGTGCTAAAAAGCGGTTTTTGGACTACGAGCAGTACTTC. Amino acid sequence: CSAKKRFLDYEQYF.

V gene TRBV20-1 combines with J gene TRBJ1-5, with TRBD1 as a possible D gene (6 bases). V was cut by 1 base and J by 3 bases, with 10 bases left in between. The CDR3 runs to 14 residues. Germline values: CDR1 DFQATT, CDR2 SNEGSKA (reference sequence). DNA for the CDR3: TGCAGTGCTAGAGTCAACAGGGACAATCAGCCCCAGCATTTT. It yields the protein CSARVNRDNQPQHF.